This TCR beta chain was captured by sequencing in a study of Graves' ophthalmopathy and Graves' hyperthyroidism listed by TCRdb under 2018. For context, the study as a whole: Peripheral blood was collected at initial diagnosis, prior to any treatment. The independent validation cohort included about 19 hyperthyroidism patients plus 17 patients who later progressed from hyperthyroidism to ophthalmopathy. To tell Graves' ophthalmopathy apart from Graves' hyperthyroidism, and to predict which patients would progress to ophthalmopathy, the study relied on TCR beta repertoire signatures. In roughly six hyperthyroidism patients, T-cell repertoires of thyroid tissue and blood were compared. To explore V-J signatures distinguishing ophthalmopathy from hyperthyroidism, a discovery set of around 100 patients (roughly 45 ophthalmopathy, about 57 stable hyperthyroidism) was enrolled. Following sample collection, hyperthyroidism patients were given methimazole at a starting dose of 30 mg daily, and ophthalmopathy patients were given high-dose intravenous methylprednisolone. In total, approximately 130 blood samples were TCR-sequenced: 43 ophthalmopathy, some 75 hyperthyroidism and some 17 hyperthyroidism-to-ophthalmopathy patients. Results and caveats for the whole study, not just this receptor: In validation, the model predicted ophthalmopathy progression with roughly 68% sensitivity and around 72% specificity; some 13 predicted patients were CT-confirmed with GO in a median of around 6 months. No statistical method was used to predetermine the sample size, and group allocation was not hidden from the investigators. Most of the expanded thyroid clonotypes with a frequency above 0.001 were also detected in blood, and it was suggested that the thyroid immune response may be reflected by blood repertoires. Ophthalmopathy was separated from stable hyperthyroidism by the 13-signature model with roughly 87% sensitivity and less than 82% specificity in cross-validation and with 80%/75% in the test set.

This clonotype was seen repeatedly, ten times or more. Its antigen specificity is not known. Qualities for individual bases were not recorded, and no much larger clone is one base off. The ophthalmopathy patients had moderately to severely active disease, with a Clinical Activity Score of 3 or higher, a NOSPECS grade of 4 or higher, and a disease duration of less than 3 months. Patients with other autoimmune diseases, uncontrolled infections, pregnancy or lactation were excluded. Diagnosis was based on clinical symptoms, serum thyroxine, TRAb, thyroid ultrasound and orbital computed tomography. PBMCs were isolated from about 9.2 ml of fresh peripheral blood by Ficoll-Paque density gradient centrifugation. Total RNA was extracted using Trizol reagent, and RNA quality was checked on an Agilent 2100 Bioanalyzer. For repertoire sequencing, TCR beta CDR3 regions were amplified from RNA transcripts. A first-round RT-PCR used HTBI primers with the Qiagen OneStep RT-PCR kit, followed by a second-round multiplex PCR, size selection and purification. Sequencing of the libraries was carried out on an Illumina HiSeq2000 in paired-end mode with 100 bp reads. The published analysis was carried out like this. SOAPnuke was used for read processing, and reads with adapters, uncalled bases, a mean Phred below 15, or no exact constant-primer or identifier match were discarded. High-quality paired reads were merged with COPE v1.2.5. Clonotypes were defined as unique nucleotide sequences and were aligned to IMGT TRB V, D and J references using MiTCR v1.1. Analysis was restricted to V-J combinations with a frequency above 0.0001, which covered 99% to 99.2% of repertoires. A TCR clonal expansion and chaos score per V-J combination was defined as the ratio of F50 clonal expansion to chaos observed in the TCRdist matrix. Welch's t-statistics and random forest were used to reduce the features to some 13 V-J combinations, which were then used as input to a naive Bayes classifier. The Morisita-Horn index was used to measure how similar the thyroid and blood repertoires were. The raw public data were reprocessed by TCRdb itself: fastp quality trimming at Q25, MiXCR clonotype calling, in-frame beta chains only. Each entry merges the rows of one CDR3 protein and shows their most common DNA and genes. Here the V and J calls rest on TCRdb's processing, not on the authors' analysis. Counted in this sample were more than 550,000 distinct CDR3 sequences; about 38% of them appeared once. Jointly, the top ten make up 2.5% to 3.5% of the sample.

The trim is 10 bases for V and 2 bases for J, with a gap of 17 bases between the germline ends. From the cysteine through the phenylalanine, the CDR3 covers 14 amino acids. The CDR3 DNA has 42 bases and is translated from base 1. CDR1 is given as ENHRY and CDR2 as SYGVKD, both from the germline V gene. The chain employs TRBV10-3 and TRBJ1-1; the D gene cannot be resolved reliably. Sequencing was carried out using peripheral blood. This sequence was found in an adult man with Graves' ophthalmopathy. The CDR3 in this case is CASRPEFDNTEAFF. The sequenced DNA: TGTGCCAGCAGGCCCGAGTTCGACAACACTGAAGCTTTCTTT.